This T cell receptor (beta chain) comes out of a study of cytomegalovirus exposure and HLA in healthy donors. Study-level points and caveats: About 87% or about 30% of the time was how often most TCR beta V segments were productive, according to an earlier analysis.

Comments on this clone: Its cognate antigen is unknown.

In the PCR, 60 Vbeta and 13 Jbeta primers were used. Method: immunoSEQ multiplex PCR; TCRdb's copy keeps in-frame clones and lacks some. The repertoire holds 130,000 or so clones, with about 75% as singletons. From germline, CDR1 is MNHNS and CDR2 SASEGT. The CDR3 contains 13 residues. Germline trimming cut 6 bases from V and 6 bases from J; bases unmatched to any gene: 7. The clonotype comes from a man aged 35 to 55 in good health and CMV-seronegative. This sequence joins TRBV6-1 and TRBJ1-1; 7 bases are shared with TRBD1. The sequencing input was PBMCs. CDR3 residues: CASRGTGAAEAFF. For the CDR3, the DNA is TGTGCCAGCAGGGGTACAGGGGCGGCTGAAGCTTTCTTT.